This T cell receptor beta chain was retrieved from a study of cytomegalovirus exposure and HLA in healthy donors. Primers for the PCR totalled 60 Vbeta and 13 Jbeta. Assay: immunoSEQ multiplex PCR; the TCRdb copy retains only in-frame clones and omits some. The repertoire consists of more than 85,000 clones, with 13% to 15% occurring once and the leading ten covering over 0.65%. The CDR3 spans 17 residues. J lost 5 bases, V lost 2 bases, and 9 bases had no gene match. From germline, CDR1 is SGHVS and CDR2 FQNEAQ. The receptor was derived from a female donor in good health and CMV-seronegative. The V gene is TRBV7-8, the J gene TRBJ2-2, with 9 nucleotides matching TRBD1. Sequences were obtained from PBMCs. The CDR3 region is CASSLTGQGVWTGELFF. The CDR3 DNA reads TGTGCCAGCAGCTTAACGGGACAGGGCGTATGGACCGGGGAGCTGTTTTTT.